A selection of T cell receptor beta chains follows, all from one sample in a study of blood T cell repertoires in COVID-19. Profiled with immunoSEQ multiplex PCR; TCRdb holds only in-frame clones, not every one. The repertoire has under 500,000 clones, 75% to 90% of them found once; the top ten carry 4% to 5.5%. Material for sequencing was peripheral blood. The receptors were gathered from a woman in her 30s with acute or convalescent COVID-19. Both conserved end residues are part of each CDR3. A D gene is named only where the DNA matches it firmly.

cdr3_length,v_call,d_call,cdr3_aa
14,TRBV4-2,NA,CASSQDVSGDEQYF
15,TRBV5-6,NA,CASSLMGGRDEKLFF
16,TRBV9,NA,CASSATGRGYYNEQFF
16,TRBV28,NA,CASSLLSGGITDTQYF
13,TRBV2,TRBD2,CANRTSGGDTQYF
16,TRBV11-2,NA,CASSLDFGVPYNEQFF
15,TRBV10-3,NA,CAISDGVGDQETQYF
14,TRBV4-1,NA,CASSQDRGGTEAFF
18,TRBV10-2,TRBD1,CASSESGFGGDRGREQYF
16,TRBV24-1,NA,CATSAGVWWDTDTQYF
16,TRBV7-3,NA,CASSLRPGQSLNEAFF
13,TRBV2,NA,CASRDDSNYGYTF
14,TRBV5-8,NA,CASSRGTVQETQYF
17,TRBV6-6,NA,CASSPLSSPRQAIEAFF
15,TRBV4-1,TRBD1,CASSQVDRGSGELFF
13,TRBV27,NA,CASSMTGSTEAFF
17,TRBV5-5,NA,CASSLSLGGAGDTEAFF
13,TRBV7-9,TRBD1,CASSEGQGTEAFF
13,TRBV11-1,NA,CASSLFGSYEQYF
13,TRBV3-1/TRBV3-2,NA,CASSQGANTEAFF
14,TRBV6-6,NA,CASTADAEGWEQYF
14,TRBV3-1/TRBV3-2,NA,CASSPYSISYEQYF
16,TRBV9,TRBD2,CASSATSGGGYNEQFF
16,TRBV6-1,TRBD1,CASSDGIFVPGQGLTF
14,TRBV4-1,TRBD1,CASSQLGQGYEQYF
12,TRBV5-1,TRBD1,CASTGQASEQYF
14,TRBV7-3,NA,CASSLMGRATEAFF
15,TRBV15,TRBD1,CATSGWQGEGYGYTF
13,TRBV7-2,NA,CASSLDRSDTQYF
13,TRBV7-3,TRBD1,CASMDRGRYGYTF
21,TRBV7-7,TRBD2,CASSLPRTRLAGGTNSYEQYF
14,TRBV5-4,TRBD2,CASSLGLAPETQYF
18,TRBV9,TRBD1,CASSRDRGMSSYNSPLHF
15,TRBV5-1,TRBD1,CASKNPGQSDYEQYF
14,TRBV15,TRBD1,CATSRADREAEAFF
18,TRBV10-1,TRBD2,CASSEAPPGSGKGDTQYF
16,TRBV5-1,TRBD1,CASSLTGGTARSEQYF
14,TRBV5-6,TRBD1,CASIARGLEDTQYF
14,TRBV6-5,NA,CASGANRGNQPQHF
16,TRBV6-1,TRBD1,CASSEGPGGPGNTIYF
16,TRBV24-1,NA,CATSHGAGTSTDTQYF
20,TRBV4-1,TRBD1,CASSQRQGRQSPIFNEKLFF
15,TRBV20-1,TRBD1,CSASPRTGIYEKLFF
15,TRBV13,TRBD2,CASSRRLRGGLEQYF
16,TRBV19,TRBD1,CASRLHRDRGNQPQHF
15,TRBV9,TRBD1,CASSRDRDSGNTIYF
13,TRBV27,TRBD1,CASSVRGDWEAFF
13,TRBV7-2,NA,CASSLVGRQEQYF
17,TRBV19,TRBD1,CASSIDQGQEITDTQYF
13,TRBV10-3,NA,CAIRDTGTDTQYF
16,TRBV9,TRBD2,CASSVDPGGRGYEQYF
13,TRBV9,TRBD2,CASSVISGGEQYF